The 26 T cell receptor beta chains listed next were all sequenced from one sample in a study of cytomegalovirus exposure and HLA in healthy donors. Primers for the PCR totalled 60 Vbeta and 13 Jbeta. Sequencing was performed with immunoSEQ multiplex PCR; in TCRdb, only in-frame clones are kept and a portion is missing. The sample has approximately 80,000 clones, under 80% seen once; the top ten hold roughly 4.2%. Material: PBMCs. Every receptor here comes from a man between 60 and 75 years old in good health and CMV-seronegative.

This clone came up a few times. The chain is built from TRBV15 and TRBJ1-2; 7 nucleotides line up with TRBD1. CDR3 size: 16 residues. Germline V lookup: CDR1 LNHNV, CDR2 YYDKDF (reference sequence). V shed 0 bases and J 3 bases; nucleotides not matched to a gene: 7. The CDR3 region has the DNA TGTGCCACCAGCAGAGACCTCGACAGGGAGGACTATGGCTACACCTTC. Translating it yields CATSRDLDREDYGYTF.

This rearrangement joins TRBV7-3 to TRBJ2-3; a weak D match, TRBD2 (5 bases). V lost 4 bases and J lost 6, with 17 bases in between. CDR3 length: 15 residues. Germline CDR1 and CDR2: SGHTA and FQGTGA. CDR3 bases: TGTGCCAGCAGCTACGACGGAGGTCCTGCGGATACGCAGTATTTT. Its translation is CASSYDGGPADTQYF.

This clone was counted between two and nine times. The V and J genes are TRBV7-9 and TRBJ1-1, with 10 nucleotides matching TRBD1. The germline V gene has CDR1 SEHNR and CDR2 FQNEAQ (reference sequence). The CDR3 length is 16 residues. The J segment lost 1 base and the V segment lost 5 bases, leaving 7 bases of the junction unmatched. CDR3 sequence: CASSDGTGAPNTEAFF. The CDR3 coding sequence is TGTGCCAGCAGCGACGGGACAGGGGCCCCGAACACTGAAGCTTTCTTT.

This chain links TRBV9 with TRBJ2-2; D gene uncertain. This CDR3 region has 16 residues. Germline loops: CDR1 SGDLS, CDR2 YYNGEE. The ends were cut back, 3 bases at V and 0 bases at J, with 12 bases in the middle. The CDR3 here is CASSASSFANTGELFF. The CDR3 DNA sequence: TGTGCCAGCAGCGCTTCCTCGTTCGCGAACACCGGGGAGCTGTTTTTT.

The V call is TRBV2, the J call TRBJ2-2, with 13 bases aligning to TRBD2. The CDR3 consists of 16 residues. The germline V gene has CDR1 SNHLY and CDR2 FYNNEI. V lost 8 bases and J lost 1; bases outside the gene matches: 4. CDR3 region: CASHRTSGGNTGELFF. The CDR3 DNA follows: TGTGCCAGCCACCGGACTAGCGGGGGGAACACCGGGGAGCTGTTTTTT.

The J gene is TRBJ1-2, the V gene TRBV19, with D tentatively TRBD1 (5 bases). Germline values: CDR1 LNHDA, CDR2 SQIVND (reference sequence). V lost 3 bases and J 0 bases, leaving 8 bases between the germline ends. This CDR3 region has 14 residues. CDR3 nucleotide sequence: TGTGCCAGTAGTATGGGGGGATCTAACTATGGCTACACCTTC. It is translated as CASSMGGSNYGYTF.

This clone was counted a single time. The chain joins TRBV9 to TRBJ2-3, with 9 nucleotides matching TRBD2. CDR1 is SGDLS and CDR2 is YYNGEE in the germline V gene. The CDR3 is 16 amino acids. The trim removed 5 bases at V and 0 bases at J, leaving 7 bases unmatched. Here the CDR3 DNA reads TGTGCCAGCAGTGGGCTAGCGGGAACCAGCACAGATACGCAGTATTTT. This gives the protein CASSGLAGTSTDTQYF.

This clone was picked up one time. The chain combines TRBV1 with TRBJ2-1; the table gives TRBD2 as D, unverified against the DNA. TRBV1 constitutes a pseudogene. CDR3 length equals 12 residues. CDR3 protein: CTSSQLLVFFLF. DNA for the CDR3: TGCACCAGCAGCCAGCTATTAGTTTTTTTCCTCTTC.

The V call is TRBV5-1, the J call TRBJ1-1, with TRBD1 identical over 11 bases. The trim removed 4 bases at V and 7 bases at J, leaving 6 bases unmatched. The germline V gene encodes CDR1 SGHRS and CDR2 YFSETQ. The CDR3 sequence is 14 residues long. The CDR3 DNA follows: TGCGCCAGCAGCGGGGGACAGGGGGTTTATGAAGCTTTCTTT. Its protein is CASSGGQGVYEAFF.

The genes are TRBV6-5 and TRBJ2-1, with TRBD2 matching over 12 bases. The CDR3 totals 13 residues. V trimming: 4 bases; J trimming: 9 bases; junction bases outside the gene matches: 1. Germline-derived CDR1 and CDR2 are MNHEY and SVGAGI. CDR3 amino acids: CASSSTSGGEQFF. The CDR3 nucleotides read TGTGCCAGCAGTTCGACTAGCGGGGGTGAGCAGTTCTTC.

The chain couples TRBV5-1 to TRBJ2-3; TRBD1 aligns across 11 bases. In germline, CDR1 is SGHRS, CDR2 YFSETQ. There are 15 residues in the CDR3. Trimming cost V 4 bases and J 3 bases; bases outside gene matches: 4. CDR3 loop: CASSRTGGKTDTQYF. DNA for the CDR3: TGCGCCAGCAGCAGGACAGGGGGCAAGACAGATACGCAGTATTTT.

The chain couples TRBV10-1 to TRBJ1-5; D remains unclear. V shed 1 base and J shed 2 bases, with 21 bases lying between them. Per the germline V gene, CDR1 is WNHNN and CDR2 is SYGVQD (reference sequence). The CDR3 spans 19 residues. The DNA for the CDR3 is TGCGCCAGCAGTGAGTATAAGGCAGGTCCCCGGGAAGGCAATCAGCCCCAGCATTTT. This gives the protein CASSEYKAGPREGNQPQHF.

This rearrangement joins TRBV5-4 to TRBJ2-1, with TRBD2 matching over 11 bases. CDR1 SGHNT and CDR2 YYREEE come from the germline V gene (reference sequence). The trim removed 3 bases at V and 7 bases at J, leaving 9 bases unmatched. The CDR3 runs 16 residues. The CDR3 protein is CASSSRTSGSGNEQFF. The CDR3 DNA reads as TGTGCCAGCAGCTCCCGGACTAGCGGGTCGGGGAATGAGCAGTTCTTC.

The rearrangement joins TRBV7-9 to TRBJ2-2; 8 nucleotides agree with TRBD1. V shed 5 bases, J shed 0 bases, and the junction held 5 bases outside the gene matches. The germline V gene has CDR1 SEHNR and CDR2 FQNEAQ (reference sequence). The CDR3 consists of 16 residues. The CDR3 spells CASSPWTGTNTGELFF. As DNA, the CDR3 is TGTGCCAGCAGCCCTTGGACAGGGACGAACACCGGGGAGCTGTTTTTT.

V is TRBV7-3 and J is TRBJ2-7, with 7 bases fitting TRBD2. J was trimmed by 8 bases and V by 5 bases; bases with no gene match: 6. Germline V gene data show CDR1 as SGHTA and CDR2 as FQGTGA. The CDR3 length is 12 residues. Here the CDR3 DNA reads TGTGCCAGCAGCCATGGGGGGGGACAGCAGTACTTC. Translation: CASSHGGGQQYF.

V is TRBV15 and J is TRBJ1-3, with 7 bases fitting TRBD1. V lost 4 bases and J lost 0; bases outside the gene matches: 3. Germline V gives CDR1 LNHNV, CDR2 YYDKDF (reference sequence). The CDR3 consists of 15 residues. CDR3 loop: CATSKQGISGNTIYF. The CDR3, as DNA: TGTGCCACCAGCAAACAGGGGATCTCTGGAAACACCATATATTTT.

This sequence joins TRBV19 and TRBJ1-1; a possible D gene is TRBD1 (5 bases). This CDR3 contains 14 residues. In germline, CDR1 is LNHDA, CDR2 SQIVND (reference sequence). V lost 3 bases and J lost 3, with 11 bases in between. The CDR3 loop is CASSIQGADTEAFF. DNA of the CDR3: TGTGCCAGTAGTATTCAAGGGGCTGACACTGAAGCTTTCTTT.

The chain employs TRBV9 and TRBJ1-4; TRBD1 matches at 7 bases. J lost 7 bases, V lost 4 bases, and 13 bases had no gene match. The germline V gene has CDR1 SGDLS and CDR2 YYNGEE. The CDR3 spans 16 residues. The CDR3 spells CASSLDTGEEGEKLFF. The CDR3, as DNA: TGTGCCAGCAGCTTAGACACAGGGGAAGAGGGTGAAAAACTGTTTTTT.

Sample share makes this clone medium-sized. J is TRBJ1-6 and V is TRBV11-2; D unresolved. Germline values: CDR1 SGHAT, CDR2 FQNNGV. The CDR3 is made up of 15 amino acids. V lost 0 bases to trimming and J lost 10 bases, with 13 bases between them. CDR3 protein: CASSLESMEVSPLHF. The CDR3 DNA reads TGTGCCAGCAGCTTAGAGAGTATGGAGGTATCACCCCTCCACTTT.

The chain employs TRBV19 and TRBJ2-5; a weak D match, TRBD1 (5 bases). Germline V CDR1 and CDR2: LNHDA, SQIVND (reference sequence). This CDR3 contains 11 residues. Between the trimmed V and J ends, which lost 4 bases and 5 bases, there was a span of 5 bases. The CDR3 region has the DNA TGTGCCAGTAGTACAGGGGAGACCCAGTACTTC. It encodes CASSTGETQYF.

V is TRBV7-3 and J is TRBJ1-1; D ambiguous. In germline, CDR1 is SGHTA, CDR2 FQGTGA. The CDR3 sequence is 13 residues long. Deletions cut 5 bases from V and 1 base from J, with 8 bases between. The CDR3 DNA reads as TGTGCCAGCAGCCTAGCAAGGAACACTGAAGCTTTCTTT. Translated: CASSLARNTEAFF.

The chain is built from TRBV2 and TRBJ2-7; 7 positions agree with TRBD2. Per the germline V gene, CDR1 is SNHLY and CDR2 is FYNNEI. The junction had 4 bases not matched to a gene; V was cut back by 6 bases and J by 5 bases. The CDR3 is made up of 12 amino acids. The CDR3 DNA is TGTGCCAGCAGCTCCCGGGGGGACGAGCAGTACTTC. Its protein is CASSSRGDEQYF.

J is TRBJ2-1 and V is TRBV7-3; 8 positions match TRBD1. Germline-derived CDR1 and CDR2 are SGHTA and FQGTGA. This CDR3 is built from 14 residues. The J segment lost 9 bases and the V segment lost 4 bases, leaving 8 bases of the junction unmatched. The CDR3 protein is CASSSRQGAGEQFF. The CDR3 nucleotides are TGTGCCAGCAGCTCTCGCCAGGGGGCCGGTGAGCAGTTCTTC.

The V gene is TRBV5-6, the J gene TRBJ2-7, with D tentatively TRBD1 (6 bases). Germline CDR1 and CDR2: SGHDT and YYEEEE. Trimming pared 0 bases from V and 0 bases from J, leaving 13 bases between. This CDR3 is built from 16 residues. CDR3 sequence: CASSLAEGESSYEQYF. The CDR3 DNA reads TGTGCCAGCAGCTTGGCCGAGGGGGAGAGCTCCTACGAGCAGTACTTC.

The chain combines TRBV19 with TRBJ2-7; D might be TRBD2 (6 bases). Germline V gene lookup returns CDR1 LNHDA and CDR2 SQIVND (reference sequence). This CDR3 comprises 15 residues. The ends were cut back, 2 bases at V and 1 base at J, with 12 bases in the middle. Here the CDR3 reads CASSIRAGSSYEQYF. The CDR3 bases are TGTGCCAGTAGTATACGGGCGGGGTCGTCCTACGAGCAGTACTTC.

The chain uses TRBV4-2 and TRBJ2-3; 13 bases fit TRBD2. Germline assignment: CDR1 LGHNA and CDR2 YNFKEQ. The V segment lost 4 bases and the J segment 0 bases; nucleotides outside the gene matches: 10. The CDR3 consists of 19 residues. In nucleotides, the CDR3 is TGTGCCAGCAGCCCCCTTGGAACTAGCGGGGGGGGTAGCACAGATACGCAGTATTTT. It is translated as CASSPLGTSGGGSTDTQYF.